These 16 T cell receptor beta chains were all obtained from the same sample, sequenced in a study of naive and memory T cell subsets. General observations from the study: Possibly reflecting memory cells re-expressing CD45RA, a few larger clonotypes occurred in naive repertoires, especially CD8.

Two oligonucleotides, mixed equimolar, formed the beta constant-region primer covering TRBC1 and TRBC2. Ligated cDNA was amplified by four rounds of PCR with nested alpha and beta constant-region primers and SP2. TCRdb reanalysed the UMI-ligation and nested PCR reads using MiXCR and keeps one entry per CDR3 protein. The sample consists of around 140,000 distinct CDR3 sequences, 20% to 25% of them appearing once. Their recognized antigens are unknown. Material: naive CD4+ T cells from blood. The receptors originated from a human donor in good health.

In its sample, this clonotype was seen a few times. V gene TRBV18 combines with J gene TRBJ1-6; 7 bases agree with TRBD1. There are 14 residues in the CDR3. V gave up 6 bases and J gave up 10 bases; unmatched junction bases: 9. Germline values: CDR1 KGHSH, CDR2 LQKENI. CDR3 coding DNA: TGTGCCAGCTCCGAGTTTACAGGGGAATCACCCCTCCACTTT. Translation: CASSEFTGESPLHF. Combining the CDR3 with reference TRBV18 and TRBJ1-6 gives the whole variable domain NAGVMQNPRHLVRRRGQEARLRCSPMKGHSHVYWYRQLPEEGLKFMVYLQKENIIDESGMPKERFSAEFPKEGPSILRIQQVVRGDSAAYFCASSEFTGESPLHFGNGTRLTVT.

V gene TRBV5-5 combines with J gene TRBJ1-2; D gene ambiguous. V lost 4 bases and J lost 1, with 2 bases in between. Per the germline V gene, CDR1 is SGHKS and CDR2 is YYEKEE (reference sequence). The CDR3 loop spans 11 amino acids. The chain's CDR3 is CASSDNYGYTF. As DNA, the CDR3 is TGTGCCAGCAGCGATAACTATGGCTACACCTTC.

The chain recombines TRBV7-8 with TRBJ1-1; 11 positions match TRBD1. CDR3 length equals 20 residues. Germline V gene lookup returns CDR1 SGHVS and CDR2 FQNEAQ. Trimming cost V 0 bases and J 4 bases; bases outside gene matches: 16. The CDR3 coding sequence is TGTGCCAGCAGCTTAGCTGCGGTTGGACAGGGGGCGATGTGGACCACTGAAGCTTTCTTT. Translating gives CASSLAAVGQGAMWTTEAFF.

This clonotype came up many times. The J gene is TRBJ2-1, the V gene TRBV20-1; TRBD2 aligns across 7 bases. Germline V gene lookup returns CDR1 DFQATT and CDR2 SNEGSKA (reference sequence). With 0 bases clipped from V and 7 bases from J, the junction kept 9 bases outside the gene matches. CDR3 size: 15 residues. CDR3 loop: CSARDPRGSQNEQFF. In DNA, the CDR3 is TGCAGTGCTAGAGATCCCCGCGGGAGTCAGAATGAGCAGTTCTTC.

The J gene is TRBJ2-1, the V gene TRBV5-1, with 7 bases identical to TRBD2. Trimming at V came to 2 bases and at J to 0 bases, leaving 2 bases not matched to a gene. The germline CDR1 and CDR2 sequences are SGHRS and YFSETQ. This CDR3 comprises 15 residues. Here the CDR3 DNA reads TGCGCCAGCAGCTTAGCGGGGACCTCCTACAATGAGCAGTTCTTC. Protein: CASSLAGTSYNEQFF.

This clonotype has only a few counts. The J gene is TRBJ1-5, the V gene TRBV6-5; D gene unclear. Deletions cut 5 bases from V and 3 bases from J, with 8 bases between. The CDR3 consists of 13 residues. Looked up from germline, CDR1 is MNHEY and CDR2 is SVGAGI. The CDR3 nucleotides read TGTGCCAGCAGTGAAGGGCCCAATCAGCCCCAGCATTTT. It codes for CASSEGPNQPQHF.

This clonotype was found a few times. J is TRBJ1-5 and V is TRBV6-5; a weak D match, TRBD1 (5 bases). From germline, CDR1 is MNHEY and CDR2 SVGAGI. The CDR3 totals 15 residues. Trimming left V 6 bases short and J 0 bases short, with 12 bases between. The CDR3 DNA reads TGTGCCAGCAGCCATGACAGCTATAGCAATCAGCCCCAGCATTTT. Protein product: CASSHDSYSNQPQHF.

This clonotype was counted a few times. The J gene is TRBJ2-4, the V gene TRBV6-5; a weak D match, TRBD1 (8 bases). CDR3 size: 16 residues. Germline values: CDR1 MNHEY, CDR2 SVGAGI. The V and J ends lost 6 bases and 0 bases respectively, with 15 bases between them. DNA for the CDR3: TGTGCCAGCAGCGGGGGGACAGGAGGAGCCAAAAACATTCAGTACTTC. This translates into CASSGGTGGAKNIQYF.

This clonotype occurred a few times. This chain connects TRBV14 to TRBJ2-7, with D possibly matching TRBD1 (5 bases). CDR1 is SGHDN and CDR2 is FVKESK in the germline V gene. V was pared by 0 bases and J by 3 bases, with 15 bases between. The CDR3 runs to 16 residues. The CDR3 region has the DNA TGTGCCAGCAGCCAAGATTTGTCAGGGTCGGGCTACGAGCAGTACTTC. This gives the protein CASSQDLSGSGYEQYF.

There are many counts of this clonotype. The chain links TRBV20-1 to TRBJ2-3, with 9 bases aligning to TRBD2. The CDR3 extends over 15 amino acids. The germline V gene has CDR1 DFQATT and CDR2 SNEGSKA (reference sequence). After removal of 2 bases from V and 2 bases from J, the junction contained 5 bases not matched to a gene. The CDR3 loop reads CSARRTSVATDTQYF. The CDR3 bases are TGCAGTGCTAGACGGACTAGCGTGGCCACAGATACGCAGTATTTT.

The chain couples TRBV14 to TRBJ2-1; D is perhaps TRBD2 (6 bases). The length of the CDR3 is 16 residues. Trimming took off 0 bases at V and 1 base at J, with 10 bases between the two ends. Germline CDR1 and CDR2: SGHDN and FVKESK. CDR3: CASSQDAGSSYNEQFF. For the CDR3, the DNA is TGTGCCAGCAGCCAAGATGCGGGGTCATCCTACAATGAGCAGTTCTTC.

This clonotype was recorded a few times. The gene calls are TRBV18 and TRBJ1-3; D not resolved. Trimming left V 3 bases short and J 0 bases short, with 9 bases between. There are 15 residues in the CDR3. The V gene's germline CDR1 is KGHSH and CDR2 LQKENI. The CDR3 nucleotides are TGTGCCAGCTCACCGACTCAGAGCTCTGGAAACACCATATATTTT. It encodes CASSPTQSSGNTIYF. Complete variable domain (other parts from reference TRBV18 and TRBJ1-3): NAGVMQNPRHLVRRRGQEARLRCSPMKGHSHVYWYRQLPEEGLKFMVYLQKENIIDESGMPKERFSAEFPKEGPSILRIQQVVRGDSAAYFCASSPTQSSGNTIYFGEGSWLTVV.

The table lists this clonotype with many counts. The chain recombines TRBV6-2 or TRBV6-3 with TRBJ2-2; D is ambiguous. The germline gives CDR1 MNHEY, CDR2 SVGEGT. This CDR3 is 15 amino acids long. V lost 6 bases and J lost 4, with 15 bases in between. The CDR3 sequence is CASSAIRVITGELFF. The CDR3 bases are TGTGCCAGCAGCGCGATACGGGTTATCACCGGGGAGCTGTTTTTT.

The chain couples TRBV7-2 to TRBJ2-3, with 8 bases lining up with TRBD2. Germline V gene sequence: CDR1 SGHTA, CDR2 FQGNSA. There are 14 residues in the CDR3. Losses at the gene ends were 1 base for V and 5 bases for J; bases not matched to a gene: 2. The CDR3 protein is CASSLGGRRDTQYF. CDR3 nucleotides: TGTGCCAGCAGCTTAGGCGGGAGGCGAGATACGCAGTATTTT.

At least ten counts were recorded for this clonotype. The genes are TRBV20-1 and TRBJ1-1; TRBD1 matches 8 bases. This CDR3 spans 15 amino acids. The ends lost 7 bases at V and 2 bases at J; junction bases unmatched: 12. Looked up from germline, CDR1 is DFQATT and CDR2 is SNEGSKA (reference sequence). CDR3 in DNA: TGCAGTGTCAGAAGACAGGGGCTAATTAACACTGAAGCTTTCTTT. It is translated as CSVRRQGLINTEAFF.

The chain uses TRBV9 and TRBJ2-1; 11 nucleotides align to TRBD2. This CDR3 is 15 amino acids long. CDR1 SGDLS and CDR2 YYNGEE come from the germline V gene. The ends lost 0 bases at V and 4 bases at J; junction bases unmatched: 0. CDR3 region: CASSVGLAGYNEQFF. CDR3 DNA: TGTGCCAGCAGCGTAGGACTAGCGGGGTACAATGAGCAGTTCTTC.